The 32 T cell receptor beta chains listed next were all sequenced from one sample in a study of T cell repertoires in cytomegalovirus infection. Which antigens these TCRs recognize remains unknown. TCRdb independently ran MiXCR on the reads; one entry per CDR3 protein. The sample holds a few hundred thousand distinct CDR3 sequences; roughly 42% are singletons and the top ten take about 41%. The sequences come from cultured PBMCs, collected from culture after CMV antigen stimulation. Receptors were obtained from a human donor in good health (CMV status not recorded). Some clones in this sample may be carry-over from other donors' samples.

There are many counts of this clonotype. This rearrangement joins TRBV12-3 or TRBV12-4 to TRBJ1-2, with a tentative D call TRBD1 (6 bases). V lost 1 base to trimming and J lost 2 bases, with 8 bases between them. This CDR3 is 14 amino acids long. DNA of the CDR3: TGTGCCAGCAGTTTAGAGGGGGGAAACTATGGCTACACCTTC. Protein product: CASSLEGGNYGYTF.

This clonotype was found a few times. This chain joins TRBV7-2 and TRBJ1-1; D remains ambiguous. Germline values: CDR1 SGHTA, CDR2 FQGNSA. V dropped 1 base and J dropped 5 bases, with 8 bases sitting between them. The CDR3 spans 13 residues. CDR3 in DNA: TGTGCCAGCAGCTTAGTCGCAGCTACTGAAGCTTTCTTT. The encoded protein is CASSLVAATEAFF.

The chain links TRBV7-9 to TRBJ2-5; D perhaps matches TRBD2 (5 bases). The V gene's germline CDR1 is SEHNR and CDR2 FQNEAQ (reference sequence). The CDR3 is 16 residues long. V lost 5 bases to trimming and J lost 5 bases, with 21 bases between them. CDR3 DNA: TGTGCCAGCAGCCCCGTTGGGCGGGTAGCCCTTGAGACCCAGTACTTC. It translates to CASSPVGRVALETQYF. Full variable domain (rest looked up from reference TRBV7-9 and TRBJ2-5): DTGVSQNPRHKITKRGQNVTFRCDPISEHNRLYWYRQTLGQGPEFLTYFQNEAQLEKSRLLSDRFSAERPKGSFSTLEIQRTEQGDSAMYLCASSPVGRVALETQYFGPGTRLLVL.

The chain recombines TRBV27 with TRBJ1-3; D is undetermined. V shed 6 bases and J shed 3 bases, with 9 bases lying between them. CDR1 and CDR2 from the germline V gene are MNHEY and SMNVEV (reference sequence). The CDR3 sequence is 13 residues long. The CDR3 DNA is TGTGCCAGCAGCCCCTTGGTTGGAAACACCATATATTTT. Translating it yields CASSPLVGNTIYF.

The chain joins TRBV12-3 or TRBV12-4 to TRBJ1-2; D is ambiguous. V dropped 3 bases and J dropped 8 bases, with 7 bases sitting between them. The CDR3 totals 11 residues. DNA for the CDR3: TGTGCCAGCAGTTTCATGGGAGGCTACACCTTC. Its protein is CASSFMGGYTF.

The chain employs TRBV4-1 and TRBJ2-7; 7 bases are shared with TRBD2. J was trimmed by 2 bases and V by 1 base; bases with no gene match: 2. The CDR3 is 14 residues long. CDR1 and CDR2 (germline): MGHRA, YSYEKL. The CDR3 is CASSQGAGTYEQYF. The DNA of the CDR3 is TGCGCCAGCAGCCAAGGAGCGGGAACCTACGAGCAGTACTTC.

This clonotype appeared a few times. This chain links TRBV12-3 or TRBV12-4 with TRBJ2-3, with TRBD2 identical over 9 bases. V lost 0 bases to trimming and J lost 0 bases; unmatched junction nucleotides: 4. The CDR3 consists of 17 residues. CDR3 sequence (DNA): TGTGCCAGCAGTTTAGCTCGGACTAGCGAAAGCACAGATACGCAGTATTTT. This codes for CASSLARTSESTDTQYF.

V gene TRBV5-6 combines with J gene TRBJ2-1; 9 positions agree with TRBD2. J was trimmed by 0 bases and V by 1 base; bases with no gene match: 11. Germline CDR1 reads SGHDT; CDR2 reads YYEEEE. The CDR3 runs to 19 residues. CDR3 sequence (DNA): TGTGCCAGCAGCTTGAGATTTAGACTAGCGGAGAGCTCCTACAATGAGCAGTTCTTC. As protein: CASSLRFRLAESSYNEQFF. Looking up the rest from reference TRBV5-6 and TRBJ2-1 gives the full variable domain: DAGVTQSPTHLIKTRGQQVTLRCSPKSGHDTVSWYQQALGQGPQFIFQYYEEEERQRGNFPDRFSGHQFPNYSSELNVNALLLGDSALYLCASSLRFRLAESSYNEQFFGPGTRLTVL.

This clonotype was counted only a few times. The chain employs TRBV7-2 and TRBJ2-2; D is uncertain. The CDR3 sequence is 15 residues long. Trimming cost V 3 bases and J 6 bases, with 14 bases left between them. Germline V gene lookup returns CDR1 SGHTA and CDR2 FQGNSA. CDR3 coding DNA: TGTGCCAGCAGCTTGATCGGCTATTGGTCCGGGGAGCTGTTTTTT. It translates to CASSLIGYWSGELFF.

This clonotype occurred a few times. The V and J genes are TRBV7-2 and TRBJ2-1; 11 bases agree with TRBD2. Trimming at V came to 6 bases and at J to 10 bases, leaving 11 bases not matched to a gene. CDR1 is SGHTA and CDR2 is FQGNSA in the germline V gene. There are 15 residues in the CDR3. The CDR3 spells CASSWKRVAGGEQFF. Here the CDR3 DNA reads TGTGCCAGCAGTTGGAAGAGAGTAGCGGGAGGGGAGCAGTTCTTC.

The V call is TRBV19, the J call TRBJ2-5, with D hard to call. Germline values: CDR1 LNHDA, CDR2 SQIVND (reference sequence). The CDR3 loop spans 13 amino acids. The V end lost 11 bases, the J end lost 5 bases, and 18 bases lay between the germline ends. The CDR3 DNA follows: TGTGCCGCCGACGGCAGTCTGAGCGAGACCCAGTACTTC. This encodes CAADGSLSETQYF. The full variable domain, with the rest looked up from reference TRBV19 and TRBJ2-5, is DGGITQSPKYLFRKEGQNVTLSCEQNLNHDAMYWYRQDPGQGLRLIYYSQIVNDFQKGDIAEGYSVSREKKESFPLTVTSAQKNPTAFYLCAADGSLSETQYFGPGTRLLVL.

The chain carries TRBV2 and TRBJ2-1; TRBD2 aligns across 14 bases. The V and J ends lost 10 bases and 8 bases, in that order; junction bases with no gene match: 7. Germline CDR1 SNHLY, CDR2 FYNNEI. CDR3 size: 14 residues. This CDR3 reads CATLTSGGADEQFF. CDR3 sequence (DNA): TGTGCCACCCTGACTAGCGGGGGGGCTGATGAGCAGTTCTTC.

The rearrangement uses TRBV11-2 and TRBJ1-3; D is ambiguous. Germline V lookup: CDR1 SGHAT, CDR2 FQNNGV. The CDR3 covers 15 residues. V was cut by 2 bases and J by 4 bases, with 12 bases left in between. As DNA, the CDR3 is TGTGCCAGCAGCTTAACTGGGTTTATCGGAAACACCATATATTTT. Encoded protein: CASSLTGFIGNTIYF. The full variable domain, completed using reference TRBV11-2 and TRBJ1-3, is EAGVAQSPRYKIIEKRQSVAFWCNPISGHATLYWYQQILGQGPKLLIQFQNNGVVDDSQLPKDRFSAERLKGVDSTLKIQPAKLEDSAVYLCASSLTGFIGNTIYFGEGSWLTVV.

V is TRBV19 and J is TRBJ1-5, with 7 bases identical to TRBD1. CDR1 and CDR2 from the germline V gene are LNHDA and SQIVND (reference sequence). Germline trimming cut 1 base from V and 5 bases from J; bases unmatched to any gene: 5. This CDR3 contains 15 residues. The CDR3 is CASSIGQGNDQPQHF. The CDR3 region has the DNA TGTGCCAGTAGTATAGGACAGGGCAACGATCAGCCCCAGCATTTT.

This clonotype was picked up a small number of times. This chain uses TRBV7-6 with TRBJ1-4; 9 bases align to TRBD1. Germline assignment: CDR1 SGHVS and CDR2 FNYEAQ. V was clipped by 1 base and J by 8 bases; unmatched bases: 5. The CDR3 consists of 15 residues. CDR3 amino acids: CASSLGDRAYEKLFF. CDR3 nucleotides: TGTGCCAGCAGCTTAGGGGACAGGGCTTACGAAAAACTGTTTTTT. The variable domain in full, with the rest retrieved from reference TRBV7-6 and TRBJ1-4, is GAGVSQSPRYKVTKRGQDVALRCDPISGHVSLYWYRQALGQGPEFLTYFNYEAQQDKSGLPNDRFSAERPEGSISTLTIQRTEQRDSAMYRCASSLGDRAYEKLFFGSGTQLSVL.

The chain joins TRBV11-2 to TRBJ2-2, with D possibly matching TRBD2 (5 bases). The CDR3 spans 14 residues. Trimming removed 3 bases from V and 3 bases from J, with 8 bases in between. In germline, CDR1 is SGHAT, CDR2 FQNNGV. The CDR3 region has the DNA TGTGCCAGCAGCTTGCGGGTGTACACCGGGGAGCTGTTTTTT. It is translated as CASSLRVYTGELFF.

J is TRBJ2-1 and V is TRBV7-2, with TRBD2 as a possible D gene (5 bases). V lost 3 bases and J lost 13, with 19 bases in between. The CDR3 runs to 14 residues. Germline-derived CDR1 and CDR2 are SGHTA and FQGNSA. As DNA, the CDR3 is TGTGCCAGCAGCTTTAGGACTGCCCCTGGTGTACAGTTCTTC. It codes for CASSFRTAPGVQFF.

The chain couples TRBV7-8 to TRBJ2-3, with D possibly being TRBD2 (6 bases). V was cut by 7 bases and J by 6 bases, with 17 bases left in between. This CDR3 region has 14 residues. From germline, CDR1 is SGHVS and CDR2 FQNEAQ. CDR3 DNA: TGTGCCAGCACCACGCGGGGTACTGCGGATACGCAGTATTTT. Protein: CASTTRGTADTQYF.

This clonotype was seen ten or more times. V usage is TRBV7-2 and J usage is TRBJ1-2, with D unclear. V was pared by 3 bases and J by 1 base, with 3 bases between. The CDR3 is 12 amino acids. Germline V CDR1 and CDR2: SGHTA, FQGNSA. The CDR3 protein is CASSLSNYGYTF. Written as DNA, the CDR3 is TGTGCCAGCAGCTTGAGTAACTATGGCTACACCTTC.

This clonotype was recorded a few times. This chain joins TRBV7-2 and TRBJ2-7, with D maybe TRBD1 (5 bases). Trimming left V 5 bases short and J 5 bases short, with 13 bases between. The CDR3 runs to 13 residues. The germline V gene encodes CDR1 SGHTA and CDR2 FQGNSA. Here the CDR3 reads CASSTEIRDEQYF. In nucleotides, the CDR3 is TGTGCCAGCAGCACAGAGATCAGGGACGAGCAGTACTTC.

This clonotype was observed a handful of times. The genes are TRBV7-9 and TRBJ2-1, with TRBD2 matching over 9 bases. In germline, CDR1 is SEHNR, CDR2 FQNEAQ (reference sequence). The CDR3 is made up of 14 amino acids. The junction had 11 bases not matched to a gene; V was cut back by 8 bases and J by 9 bases. The CDR3, as DNA: TGTGCCAGCTCTTATCTAGCGGGAAGCAGTGAGCAGTTCTTC. Translating it yields CASSYLAGSSEQFF.

This chain uses TRBV5-1 with TRBJ2-7; D is possibly TRBD1 (6 bases). The CDR3 sequence is 14 residues long. V lost 2 bases and J 4 bases, leaving 13 bases between the germline ends. The germline gives CDR1 SGHRS, CDR2 YFSETQ. CDR3 protein: CASSFWQGNYEQYF. DNA for the CDR3: TGCGCCAGCAGCTTCTGGCAGGGGAATTACGAGCAGTACTTC.

The gene calls are TRBV6-1 and TRBJ2-5, with 9 bases matching TRBD1. CDR1 and CDR2 from the germline V gene are MNHNS and SASEGT. V dropped 6 bases and J dropped 2; count of bases not matched to a gene: 1. This CDR3 has 13 amino acids. The CDR3 here is CASRDRGQETQYF. The CDR3 DNA follows: TGTGCCAGCAGGGACAGGGGACAAGAGACCCAGTACTTC.

J is TRBJ2-2 and V is TRBV6-5; a possible D gene is TRBD2 (6 bases). CDR1 is MNHEY and CDR2 is SVGAGI in the germline V gene. The CDR3 has 17 amino acids. V was trimmed by 5 bases and J by 0 bases, leaving 16 bases between them. The CDR3 is CASSKPPGVANTGELFF. CDR3 coding DNA: TGTGCCAGCAGTAAACCCCCGGGGGTTGCGAACACCGGGGAGCTGTTTTTT.

This clonotype was counted only a few times. The chain uses TRBV7-6 and TRBJ1-1; no reliable D call. The CDR3 sequence is 14 residues long. The germline gives CDR1 SGHVS, CDR2 FNYEAQ. Trimming took off 5 bases at V and 3 bases at J, with 13 bases between the two ends. The CDR3 protein is CASSPTDADTEAFF. Written as DNA, the CDR3 is TGTGCCAGCAGCCCTACCGACGCCGACACTGAAGCTTTCTTT.

This chain uses TRBV7-2 with TRBJ2-5; tentatively, D is TRBD2 (5 bases). The V end was cut by 5 bases, the J end by 2 bases, with 15 bases between. Germline CDR1 reads SGHTA; CDR2 reads FQGNSA. The CDR3 is 15 residues long. The CDR3 loop is CASSPPNGKQETQYF. The CDR3 DNA reads as TGTGCCAGCAGCCCCCCAAACGGGAAGCAAGAGACCCAGTACTTC.

This clonotype has ten or more counts. The chain uses TRBV7-2 and TRBJ2-2, with D maybe TRBD1 (5 bases). CDR3 size: 14 residues. Germline V gene lookup returns CDR1 SGHTA and CDR2 FQGNSA. Trimming cost V 7 bases and J 0 bases, with 9 bases left between them. Written as DNA, the CDR3 is TGTGCCAGCAAGGGGCAGGCGAACACCGGGGAGCTGTTTTTT. Its translation: CASKGQANTGELFF.

This clonotype occurred once. The chain carries TRBV19 and TRBJ2-1, with TRBD2 identical over 13 bases. CDR3 length equals 18 residues. The J segment lost 3 bases and the V segment lost 5 bases, leaving 10 bases of the junction unmatched. The germline CDR1 and CDR2 sequences are LNHDA and SQIVND (reference sequence). The chain's CDR3 is CASSPSGTSGISYNEQFF. The DNA of the CDR3 is TGTGCCAGTAGTCCATCCGGGACTAGCGGGATCAGCTACAATGAGCAGTTCTTC.

V and J are TRBV7-2 and TRBJ1-3; D is possibly TRBD1 (6 bases). Between the trimmed V and J ends, which lost 1 base and 0 bases, there was a span of 13 bases. The CDR3 extends over 17 amino acids. CDR1 SGHTA and CDR2 FQGNSA come from the germline V gene. The CDR3 DNA sequence: TGTGCCAGCAGCTTAGTAAGTGGACAGTCCTCTGGAAACACCATATATTTT. Its protein is CASSLVSGQSSGNTIYF.

This chain uses TRBV20-1 with TRBJ2-7, with 8 bases fitting TRBD1. The CDR3 consists of 13 residues. The germline gives CDR1 DFQATT, CDR2 SNEGSKA (reference sequence). The V and J ends lost 5 bases and 3 bases, in that order; junction bases with no gene match: 6. The CDR3: CSALKTGGYEQYF. For the CDR3, the DNA is TGCAGTGCTCTTAAAACAGGGGGCTACGAGCAGTACTTC.

V gene TRBV6-5 combines with J gene TRBJ1-2; D perhaps matches TRBD1 (5 bases). V lost 6 bases and J lost 4, with 15 bases in between. Germline CDR1 reads MNHEY; CDR2 reads SVGAGI. CDR3 size: 14 residues. For the CDR3, the DNA is TGTGCCAGCAGCCGAGGAGGGGCTATCTATGGCTACACCTTC. It encodes CASSRGGAIYGYTF.

Turning to this clonotype: This CDR3 fails to terminate in the conserved phenylalanine or tryptophan, so it likely reflects a read error. The chain carries TRBV12-3 or TRBV12-4 and TRBJ1-1, with 7 positions matching TRBD1. This CDR3 comprises 16 residues. The V gene end was trimmed by 5 bases and the J gene end by 1 base; junction bases not matched to a gene: 10. The CDR3 bases are TGTGCCAGCAGTACGGCACGACAGGGTGGGAACACTGAAGCTTTCGTT. Protein sequence: CASSTARQGGNTEAFV.